This TCR beta chain was retrieved from a study of blood T cell repertoires in COVID-19. Across the study: Donors in the United States, Italy and Spain gave samples during acute or convalescent COVID-19. PBMCs, B-cell-depleted T cells, or T cells were the source of the cDNA or gDNA that made up the material.

This table comes from immunoSEQ multiplex PCR, and its TCRdb copy is limited to in-frame clones, with some not included. In the table there are 450,000 to 600,000 clones, around 90% of which are singletons. The sequence derives from a woman aged 18-35 years who had recovered from COVID-19. What was sequenced was PBMCs or T cells enriched from blood (not recorded which).

The CDR3 nucleotides are TGCGCCAGCAGCCAAATCCTAGTCCCAGGGACACCAGATACGCAGTATTTT. Its protein product is CASSQILVPGTPDTQYF. The chain employs TRBV4-1 and TRBJ2-3; the D gene is possibly TRBD1 (6 bases). Germline V gene data show CDR1 as MGHRA and CDR2 as YSYEKL. V lost 2 bases and J 4 bases, leaving 19 bases between the germline ends. The length of the CDR3 is 17 residues.